This entry is about one T cell receptor (beta chain). Its specific antigen is unknown. No base-level quality is on record; no much larger clone is a single base apart. V is clipped by 7 bases and J by 0 bases, and the sequence between their germline boundaries is 10 bases long. CDR3 length: 15 amino acids, cysteine to phenylalanine. The only DNA kept is the CDR3, 45 bases in frame from the first base. Via the germline V gene, CDR1 is SNHLY and CDR2 FYNNEI. These data are taken from a study of beta chain features in type 1 diabetes (dated by TCRdb to the late 2010s). In the study overall: Mean age, gender distribution, total cell number and subset yield were not different between patients and healthy donors. A total of some 100,000,000 sorted cells were examined across all samples, and a strong correlation was observed between cell number per subset and RNA yield. In the study, TCRB repertoires of sorted circulating CD4+ T cell subsets from recently diagnosed type 1 diabetes patients were compared with those of matched healthy donors. Regulatory and stem cell-like memory subsets were isolated from only 8 patients and roughly 8 healthy donors, whereas naive and central memory subsets came from all 28 donors.

The entire amount of isolated RNA was reverse transcribed using the High Capacity cDNA Reverse Transcription Kit, so the sequenced TCRB transcripts were expressed ones. Deep immunoSEQ sequencing was applied to naive, central memory and regulatory T cell samples, giving an average of about 3.8 million total reads per sample. Sorted cells were lysed in RLT buffer and RNA was extracted with DNase-treated RNeasy Micro or Mini kits, depending on cell number. Each cell subset was processed separately to prevent cross-contamination, with patient and healthy donor samples processed together. The immunoSEQ multiplex PCR was used to amplify TCRB sequences from cDNA, yielding 87-bp fragments that span the CDR3 region. Sequencing of the amplicons was done on the Illumina HiSeq platform. In the paper's pipeline: PCR bias was corrected computationally using synthetic template baselines, and reads within Hamming distance 2 were collapsed, with unmergeable singletons discarded. Reads were aligned to IMGT to assign V, D and J genes, CDR3 length, and insertions or deletions at six rearrangement sites. Within each subset, clonotype counts were normalized to sorted cell number, and only after that were true diversity and Gini coefficients computed with the tcR R package. Repertoire sharing was quantified using the overlap coefficient calculated on TCRB nucleotide sequences. As a proxy for the pre-selection repertoire, out-of-frame TCRB sequences from naive cells were analyzed. TCRdb's version of the immuneACCESS table is confined to in-frame rearrangements and falls short of the full clone set. An unresolved V gene accounts for under half of the shortfall where checked; the remainder is of unknown origin. The DNA was the basis for D and trimming; V, J and clone size are from that table. This sample is represented by some 900,000 clones; roughly a sixth of them were singletons. 0.023% of the sample is in the top ten clones.

Each donor gave one peripheral blood draw, averaging around 0.11 L, which was collected into heparinised tubes. A BD FACSAria II was used to sort naive, central memory, regulatory and stem cell-like memory CD4+ T cells with a panel that included CD45RO, CCR7, CD25, CD127, CD95 and CD27. Every sorted population had a purity above 95%. PBMCs were isolated right away by Lymphoprep density gradient centrifugation and were stained directly, without culture. To minimize batch effects, samples were stained and sorted in pairs, one healthy donor with one patient per experiment. Beyond this particular receptor, the publication reports: HLA sub-analyses involved small numbers of individuals, so any influence of HLA type on TCRB rearrangement remained unresolved. Shorter templates might be favored by PCR, yet because patient and control samples were amplified and corrected together, any such skew would affect both groups equally. Fewer insertions and more nucleotide deletions at VDJ recombination sites were observed in patients with type 1 diabetes, implying thymic rearrangement abnormalities. Naive, central memory and regulatory TCRB repertoires appeared to be more alike among patients than among healthy donors. Sequencing cDNA rather than genomic DNA could over-represent highly expressing activated cells, although activation and CD3 levels did not differ between groups. In all four CD4+ subsets, TCRB CDR3 length was moderately but significantly shorter in type 1 diabetes patients.

This TCR came from a woman under 30 in good health. This chain is built from TRBV2 and TRBJ2-6; the D gene is perhaps TRBD1 or TRBD2, as each covers 5 bases. Sequencing used naive CD4+ T cells from blood. The meaning of the sample's cell subset or site label: true naive CD4+ T cells. The CDR3 region reads CASTDSGSGANVLTF. The sequenced DNA: TGTGCCAGCACCGACAGCGGCTCTGGGGCCAACGTCCTGACTTTC.